Listed below are T cell receptor beta chains from one sample, sequenced in a study of T-cell reconstitution after alpha-beta-depleted transplantation in children. MiXCR, applied by TCRdb to the PCR reads, yields one record per CDR3 protein. The sample records about 500,000 distinct CDR3 sequences, approximately 32% being singletons. The sample was PBMCs from the stem cell graft donor, taken from the stem cell graft. These receptors were collected from a human donor who donated a stem cell graft to a child with aplastic anemia. CDR3s include the opening cysteine and the closing phenylalanine or tryptophan. Fields, in order: D gene, V gene, clone size, J gene, CDR3 protein, CDR3 DNA. D genes are given only for firm matches. Expanded clones get a size class; other rows say once, few or many, or leave the size out.

>TRBD1|TRBV12-3/TRBV12-4|NA|TRBJ2-5
CASRKDRWKTQYF
TGTGCCAGCAGAAAGGACAGGTGGAAGACCCAGTACTTC
>NA|TRBV11-2|NA|TRBJ1-1
CASRPPGRQNTEAFF
TGTGCCAGCAGACCCCCGGGACGGCAGAACACTGAAGCTTTCTTT
>NA|TRBV18|NA|TRBJ1-1
CASSPREHYTEAFF
TGTGCCAGCTCCCCAAGAGAACACTACACTGAAGCTTTCTTT
>TRBD1|TRBV5-1|NA|TRBJ1-2
CASRGLGTGASGYGYTF
TGCGCCAGCCGGGGGCTCGGGACAGGGGCGTCCGGCTATGGCTACACCTTC
>NA|TRBV2|NA|TRBJ1-5
CASRGERHSNQPQHF
TGTGCCAGCCGGGGGGAAAGACATAGCAATCAGCCCCAGCATTTT
>NA|TRBV28|NA|TRBJ2-1
CASSKTPSQFF
TGTGCCAGTTCGAAAACGCCCTCCCAGTTCTTC
>TRBD1|TRBV5-1|few|TRBJ1-2
CASSLSGTDYGYTF
TGCGCCAGCAGCTTGTCAGGGACAGACTATGGCTACACCTTC
>TRBD2|TRBV28|NA|TRBJ2-1
CASGGGRGNEQFF
TGTGCCAGCGGTGGAGGGCGGGGGAATGAGCAGTTCTTC
>NA|TRBV16|NA|TRBJ1-1
CASTPGRGNTEAFF
TGTGCCAGCACCCCGGGGAGGGGGAACACTGAAGCTTTCTTT
>TRBD2|TRBV5-1|NA|TRBJ2-3
CASSLFAAGNTDTQYF
TGCGCCAGCAGCTTGTTCGCAGCGGGGAACACAGATACGCAGTATTTT
>NA|TRBV7-2|NA|TRBJ2-5
CASSPDKQETQYF
TGTGCCAGCAGCCCGGACAAGCAAGAGACCCAGTACTTC
>NA|TRBV7-6|NA|TRBJ2-2
CASSLSGPERGGELFF
TGTGCCAGCAGCTTGTCCGGACCGGAACGAGGCGGGGAGCTGTTTTTT
>NA|TRBV12-3/TRBV12-4|NA|TRBJ2-1
CASRKGITEQFF
TGTGCCAGCAGGAAGGGAATTACTGAGCAGTTCTTC
>TRBD2|TRBV7-9|few|TRBJ2-5
CASSLGAGGPRETQYF
TGTGCCAGCAGCTTAGGTGCGGGAGGGCCACGAGAGACCCAGTACTTC
>NA|TRBV27|NA|TRBJ1-2
CASSLSPGANYGYTF
TGTGCCAGCAGTTTAAGTCCCGGGGCTAACTATGGCTACACCTTC
>TRBD2|TRBV7-2|NA|TRBJ2-3
CASTTSPSGRDTQYF
TGTGCCAGCACTACCAGCCCTAGCGGGAGGGATACGCAGTATTTT
>TRBD2|TRBV15|NA|TRBJ2-7
CATSKGTSGRAVYEQYF
TGTGCCACCAGCAAGGGGACTAGCGGGAGAGCAGTCTACGAGCAGTACTTC
>NA|TRBV30|NA|TRBJ2-2
CAWRTANTGELFF
TGTGCCTGGCGGACAGCGAACACCGGGGAGCTGTTTTTT
>NA|TRBV10-3|NA|TRBJ2-5
CAISDGGKETQYF
TGTGCCATCAGTGACGGGGGAAAAGAGACCCAGTACTTC